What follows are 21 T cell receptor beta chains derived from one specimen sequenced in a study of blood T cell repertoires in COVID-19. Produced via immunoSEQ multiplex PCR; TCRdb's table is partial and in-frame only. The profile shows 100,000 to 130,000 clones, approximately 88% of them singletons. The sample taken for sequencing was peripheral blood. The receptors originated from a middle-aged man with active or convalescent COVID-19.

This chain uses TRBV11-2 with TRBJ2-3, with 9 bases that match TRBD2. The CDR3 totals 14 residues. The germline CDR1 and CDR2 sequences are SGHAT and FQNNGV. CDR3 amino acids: CASGSGRTQDTQYF. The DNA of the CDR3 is TGTGCTTCGGGGAGCGGGAGGACTCAAGATACGCAGTATTTT.

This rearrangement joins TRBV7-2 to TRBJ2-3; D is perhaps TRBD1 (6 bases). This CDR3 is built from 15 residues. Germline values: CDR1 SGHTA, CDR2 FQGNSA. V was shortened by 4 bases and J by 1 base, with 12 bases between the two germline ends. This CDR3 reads CASSSQRQGTDTQYF. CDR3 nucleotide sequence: TGTGCCAGCAGCTCCCAAAGACAGGGCACAGATACGCAGTATTTT.

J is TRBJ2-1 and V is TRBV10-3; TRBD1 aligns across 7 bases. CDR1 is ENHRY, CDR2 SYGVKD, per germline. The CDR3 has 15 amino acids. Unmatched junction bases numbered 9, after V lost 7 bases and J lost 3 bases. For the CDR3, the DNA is TGTGCCATCAACCGAGACAGGGCTCTCTACAATGAGCAGTTCTTC. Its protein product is CAINRDRALYNEQFF.

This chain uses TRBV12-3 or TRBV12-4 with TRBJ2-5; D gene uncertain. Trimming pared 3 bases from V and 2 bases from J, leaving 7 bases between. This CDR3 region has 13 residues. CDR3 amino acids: CASSLNRQETQYF. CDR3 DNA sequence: TGTGCCAGCAGTTTGAACAGACAAGAGACCCAGTACTTC.

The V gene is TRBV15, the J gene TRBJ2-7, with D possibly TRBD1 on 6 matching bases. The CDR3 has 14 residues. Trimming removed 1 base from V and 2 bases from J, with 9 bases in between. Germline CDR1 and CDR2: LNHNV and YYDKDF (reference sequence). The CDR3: CATSRGGLTYEQYF. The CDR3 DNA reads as TGTGCCACCAGCAGAGGGGGGCTAACCTACGAGCAGTACTTC.

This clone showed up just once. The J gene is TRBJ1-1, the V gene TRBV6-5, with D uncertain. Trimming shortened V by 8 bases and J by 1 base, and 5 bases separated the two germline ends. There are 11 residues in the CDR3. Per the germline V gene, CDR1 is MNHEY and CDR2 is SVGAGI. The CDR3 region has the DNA TGTGCCAGCTGCGAGAACACTGAAGCTTTCTTT. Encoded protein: CASCENTEAFF.

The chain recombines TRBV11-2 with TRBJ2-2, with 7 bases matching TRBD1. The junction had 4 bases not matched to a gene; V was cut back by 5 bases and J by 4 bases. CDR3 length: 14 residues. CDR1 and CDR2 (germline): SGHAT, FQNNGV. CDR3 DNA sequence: TGTGCCAGCAGCAGCAGGGGGACCACCGGGGAGCTGTTTTTT. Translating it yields CASSSRGTTGELFF.

The CDR3 is CASSGETQYF. Here the CDR3 DNA reads TGTGCCAGCAGCGGTGAGACCCAGTACTTC. The chain is built from TRBV28 and TRBJ2-5; D not certain. Trimming left V 6 bases short and J 5 bases short, with 4 bases between. The CDR3 loop spans 10 amino acids. CDR1 is MDHEN, CDR2 SYDVKM, per germline.

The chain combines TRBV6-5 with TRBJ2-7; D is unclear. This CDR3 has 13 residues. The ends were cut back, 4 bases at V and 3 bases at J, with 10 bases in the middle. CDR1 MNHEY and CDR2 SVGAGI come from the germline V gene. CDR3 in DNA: TGTGCCAGCAGTTTAACAGCTTTCTACGAGCAGTACTTC. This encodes CASSLTAFYEQYF.

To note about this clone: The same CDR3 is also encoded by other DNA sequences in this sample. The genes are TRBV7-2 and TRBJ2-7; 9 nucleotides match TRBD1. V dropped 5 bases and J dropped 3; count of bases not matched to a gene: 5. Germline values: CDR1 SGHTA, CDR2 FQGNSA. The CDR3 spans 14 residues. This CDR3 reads CASSLTGGSYEQYF. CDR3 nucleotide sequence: TGTGCCAGCAGCCTAACAGGGGGCAGCTACGAGCAGTACTTC.

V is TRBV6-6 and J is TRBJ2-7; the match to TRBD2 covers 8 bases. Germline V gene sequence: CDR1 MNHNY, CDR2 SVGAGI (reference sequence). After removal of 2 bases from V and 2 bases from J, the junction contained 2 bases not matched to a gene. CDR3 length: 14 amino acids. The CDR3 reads CASSYREGPYEQYF. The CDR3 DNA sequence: TGTGCCAGCAGTTACCGGGAGGGTCCCTACGAGCAGTACTTC.

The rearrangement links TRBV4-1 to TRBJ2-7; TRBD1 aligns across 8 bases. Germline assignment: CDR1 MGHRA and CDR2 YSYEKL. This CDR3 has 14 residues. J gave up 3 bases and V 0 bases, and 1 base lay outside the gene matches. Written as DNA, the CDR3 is TGCGCCAGCAGCCAAGACGGACAGGGCTACGAGCAGTACTTC. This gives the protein CASSQDGQGYEQYF.

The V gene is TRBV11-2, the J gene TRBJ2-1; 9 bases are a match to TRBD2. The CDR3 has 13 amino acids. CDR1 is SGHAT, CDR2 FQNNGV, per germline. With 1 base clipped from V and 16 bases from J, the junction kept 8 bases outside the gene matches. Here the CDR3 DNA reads TGTGCCAGCAGCTTAGGGCCGGGACTAGCTCTATTCTTC. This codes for CASSLGPGLALFF. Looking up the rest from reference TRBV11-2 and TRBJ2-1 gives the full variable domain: EAGVAQSPRYKIIEKRQSVAFWCNPISGHATLYWYQQILGQGPKLLIQFQNNGVVDDSQLPKDRFSAERLKGVDSTLKIQPAKLEDSAVYLCASSLGPGLALFFGPGTRLTVL.

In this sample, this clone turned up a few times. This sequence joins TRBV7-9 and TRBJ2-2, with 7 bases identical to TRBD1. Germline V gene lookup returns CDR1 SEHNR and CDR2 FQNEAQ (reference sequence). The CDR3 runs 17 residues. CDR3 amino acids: CAWVPGSTGRSTGELFF. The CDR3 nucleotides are TGTGCGTGGGTCCCGGGATCGACAGGGCGAAGCACCGGGGAGCTGTTTTTT. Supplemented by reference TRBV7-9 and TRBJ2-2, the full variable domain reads DTGVSQNPRHKITKRGQNVTFRCDPISEHNRLYWYRQTLGQGPEFLTYFQNEAQLEKSRLLSDRFSAERPKGSFSTLEIQRTEQGDSAMYLCAWVPGSTGRSTGELFFGEGSRLTVL.

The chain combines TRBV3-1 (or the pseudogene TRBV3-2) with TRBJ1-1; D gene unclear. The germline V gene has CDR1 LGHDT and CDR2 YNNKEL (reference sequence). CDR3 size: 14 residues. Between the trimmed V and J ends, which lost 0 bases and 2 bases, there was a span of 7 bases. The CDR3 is CASSQDAGNTEAFF. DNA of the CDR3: TGTGCCAGCAGCCAAGATGCGGGCAACACTGAAGCTTTCTTT.

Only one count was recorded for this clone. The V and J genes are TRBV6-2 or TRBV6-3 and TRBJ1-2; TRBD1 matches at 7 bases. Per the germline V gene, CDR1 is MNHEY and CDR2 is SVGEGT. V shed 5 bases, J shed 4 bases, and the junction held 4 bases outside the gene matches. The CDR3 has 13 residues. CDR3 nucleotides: TGTGCCAGCAGTGACGGACAGGTCTATGGCTACACCTTC. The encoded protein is CASSDGQVYGYTF.

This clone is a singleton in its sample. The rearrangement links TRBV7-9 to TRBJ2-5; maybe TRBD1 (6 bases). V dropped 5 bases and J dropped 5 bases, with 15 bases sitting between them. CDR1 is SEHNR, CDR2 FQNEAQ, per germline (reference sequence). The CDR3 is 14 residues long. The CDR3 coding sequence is TGTGCCAGCAGCCCCGGGACAATCGGGGAGACCCAGTACTTC. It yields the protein CASSPGTIGETQYF.

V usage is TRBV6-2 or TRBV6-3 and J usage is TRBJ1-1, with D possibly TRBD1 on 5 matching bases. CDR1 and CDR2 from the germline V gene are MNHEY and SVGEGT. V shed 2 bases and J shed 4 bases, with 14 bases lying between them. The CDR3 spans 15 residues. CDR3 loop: CASSYHGTGRTEAFF. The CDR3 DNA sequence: TGTGCCAGCAGTTACCACGGAACAGGTCGCACTGAAGCTTTCTTT.

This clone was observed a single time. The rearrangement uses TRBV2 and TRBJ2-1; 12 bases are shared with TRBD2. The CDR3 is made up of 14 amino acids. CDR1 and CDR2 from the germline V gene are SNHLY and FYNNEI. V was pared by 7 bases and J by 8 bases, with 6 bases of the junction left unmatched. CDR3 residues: CASKRLAGVDEQFF. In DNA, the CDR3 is TGTGCCAGCAAAAGACTAGCGGGAGTCGATGAGCAGTTCTTC.

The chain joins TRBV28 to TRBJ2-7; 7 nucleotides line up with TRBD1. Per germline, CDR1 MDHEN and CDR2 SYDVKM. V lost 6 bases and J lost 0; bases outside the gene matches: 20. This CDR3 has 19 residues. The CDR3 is CASSPQGVGRDRSSYEQYF. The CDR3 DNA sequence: TGTGCCAGCAGCCCGCAGGGGGTGGGAAGGGATCGAAGCTCCTACGAGCAGTACTTC.

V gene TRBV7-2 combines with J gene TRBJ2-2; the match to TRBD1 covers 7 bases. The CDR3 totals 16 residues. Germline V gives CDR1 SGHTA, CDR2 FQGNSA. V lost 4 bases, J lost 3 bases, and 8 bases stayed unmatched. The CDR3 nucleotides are TGTGCCAGCAGCTCGCTACAGGGGACCTACACCGGGGAGCTGTTTTTT. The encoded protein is CASSSLQGTYTGELFF.